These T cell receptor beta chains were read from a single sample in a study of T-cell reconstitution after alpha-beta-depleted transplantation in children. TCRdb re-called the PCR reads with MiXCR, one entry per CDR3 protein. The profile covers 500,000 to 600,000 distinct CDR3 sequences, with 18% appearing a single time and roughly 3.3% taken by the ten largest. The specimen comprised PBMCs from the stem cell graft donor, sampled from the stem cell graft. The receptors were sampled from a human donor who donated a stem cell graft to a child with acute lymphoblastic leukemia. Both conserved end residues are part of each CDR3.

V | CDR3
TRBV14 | CASSQEPVGTPYEQYF
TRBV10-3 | CAISDGDTSTDTQYF
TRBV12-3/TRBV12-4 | CASSRLIYEQYF
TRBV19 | CASSISDLLNEQYF
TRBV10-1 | CASSEYRGTSGYNEQFF
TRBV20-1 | CSASPGRYNEQFF
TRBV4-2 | CASSQGVLGGEQYF
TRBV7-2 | CASSLDGFTLHF
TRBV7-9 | CASSLDGGGTDTQYF
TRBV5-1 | CASSPGTGAAFF
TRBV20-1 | CSARVEGLASSEQYF
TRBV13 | CASSPQVGPYEQYF
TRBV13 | CASSQTYGYTF
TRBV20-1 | CSAPQGVVYNEQFF
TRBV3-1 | CASSQRLAASSYNEQFF
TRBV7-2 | CASSLGSLGPREKLFF
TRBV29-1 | CSGGGGLAGRNEQFF
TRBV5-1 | CASSFRGPDGYTF
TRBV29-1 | CSVELAGAYNEQFF